One sample yielded the 21 T cell receptor beta chains listed below, sequenced in a study of T cell responses to AZD1222 COVID-19 vaccine. The method was immunoSEQ multiplex PCR; TCRdb's version includes in-frame clones alone and lacks a portion of them. The table records 68,000 or so clones, about three quarters of them present only once. The input for sequencing was peripheral blood, taken on day 0 of AZD1222 vaccination. The source of these receptors is an adult in good health.

The chain carries TRBV9 and TRBJ1-1; the D gene is possibly TRBD1 (5 bases). Germline loops: CDR1 SGDLS, CDR2 YYNGEE. The V gene lost 0 bases and the J gene lost 2 bases, with 8 bases spanning the gap. This CDR3 region has 14 residues. The CDR3 here is CASSVEWTNTEAFF. In nucleotides, the CDR3 is TGTGCCAGCAGCGTAGAGTGGACAAACACTGAAGCTTTCTTT. The complete variable domain, with remaining parts taken from reference TRBV9 and TRBJ1-1, reads DSGVTQTPKHLITATGQRVTLRCSPRSGDLSVYWYQQSLDQGLQFLIQYYNGEERAKGNILERFSAQQFPDLHSELNLSSLELGDSALYFCASSVEWTNTEAFFGQGTRLTVV.

The rearrangement links TRBV6-5 to TRBJ1-4; 7 bases match TRBD1. Germline V gene lookup returns CDR1 MNHEY and CDR2 SVGAGI. CDR3 size: 14 residues. J lost 5 bases, V lost 6 bases, and 6 bases had no gene match. The CDR3 region is CASSRDSENEKLFF. The CDR3, as DNA: TGTGCCAGCAGCCGGGACAGCGAAAATGAAAAACTGTTTTTT.

V usage is TRBV19 and J usage is TRBJ1-5; TRBD1 agrees at 7 bases. The CDR3 sequence is 16 residues long. CDR1 is LNHDA, CDR2 SQIVND, per germline (reference sequence). With V trimmed by 5 bases and J by 6 bases, 13 bases remained unmatched. In DNA, the CDR3 is TGTGCCAGTAGTCGGCCTTTTGACAGGGCGTTTCAGCCCCAGCATTTT. Translating it yields CASSRPFDRAFQPQHF. Full variable domain (remainder filled in from reference TRBV19 and TRBJ1-5): DGGITQSPKYLFRKEGQNVTLSCEQNLNHDAMYWYRQDPGQGLRLIYYSQIVNDFQKGDIAEGYSVSREKKESFPLTVTSAQKNPTAFYLCASSRPFDRAFQPQHFGDGTRLSIL.

The chain's CDR3 is CAISEEGPGQYNSPLHF. The CDR3 DNA reads as TGTGCCATCAGTGAAGAGGGGCCGGGACAATATAATTCACCCCTCCACTTT. The rearrangement uses TRBV10-3 and TRBJ1-6, with TRBD1 as a possible D gene (6 bases). The CDR3 covers 17 residues. V was cut by 3 bases and J by 4 bases, with 16 bases left in between. Germline V gene sequence: CDR1 ENHRY, CDR2 SYGVKD.

This sequence joins TRBV7-9 and TRBJ1-5, with no clear D. Trimming stripped 3 bases from V and 0 bases from J, with 0 bases between. The CDR3 spans 12 residues. Germline CDR1 and CDR2: SEHNR and FQNEAQ (reference sequence). The CDR3 bases are TGTGCCAGCAGCTTTAGCAATCAGCCCCAGCATTTT. Its translation: CASSFSNQPQHF.

This chain links TRBV5-6 with TRBJ1-6, with unresolved D. Germline V gives CDR1 SGHDT, CDR2 YYEEEE. V lost 4 bases and J 5 bases, leaving 4 bases between the germline ends. This CDR3 is 12 amino acids long. CDR3 amino acids: CASSGNNSPLHF. In DNA, the CDR3 is TGTGCCAGCAGCGGCAATAATTCACCCCTCCACTTT.

The chain has TRBV19 and TRBJ1-6; D gene unclear. The germline V gene encodes CDR1 LNHDA and CDR2 SQIVND (reference sequence). V was pared by 7 bases and J by 0 bases, with 13 bases between. The CDR3 has 16 amino acids. The CDR3 protein is CASTDSASSYNSPLHF. DNA of the CDR3: TGTGCCAGTACTGATAGCGCGAGCTCCTATAATTCACCCCTCCACTTT.

This clone has only one observation. This chain uses TRBV19 with TRBJ1-5; a possible D gene is TRBD1 (5 bases). The germline gives CDR1 LNHDA, CDR2 SQIVND (reference sequence). V was clipped by 4 bases and J by 6 bases, with 19 bases between them. The CDR3 consists of 16 residues. The CDR3 here is CASSTGGGLGGQPQHF. CDR3 coding DNA: TGTGCCAGTAGTACTGGCGGGGGGTTGGGAGGTCAGCCCCAGCATTTT.

V is TRBV6-5 and J is TRBJ1-3; no reliable D call. The germline CDR1 and CDR2 sequences are MNHEY and SVGAGI. The CDR3 consists of 14 residues. Trimming took off 5 bases at V and 4 bases at J, with 12 bases between the two ends. The CDR3 sequence: CASSRSPGGNTIYF. The CDR3 DNA follows: TGTGCCAGCAGTAGGAGCCCGGGGGGAAACACCATATATTTT.

The J gene is TRBJ2-3, the V gene TRBV7-9, with 8 bases aligning to TRBD2. V dropped 5 bases and J dropped 4; count of bases not matched to a gene: 5. The CDR3 runs 14 residues. Germline V gene lookup returns CDR1 SEHNR and CDR2 FQNEAQ (reference sequence). The CDR3 DNA sequence: TGTGCCAGCAGCATTAGCGGGGTTCCAGATACGCAGTATTTT. Translated, it gives CASSISGVPDTQYF.

The chain couples TRBV29-1 to TRBJ1-4; a possible D gene is TRBD1 (6 bases). The CDR3 length is 13 residues. With 7 bases removed from V and 5 bases from J, the gap between germline ends came to 14 bases. Germline CDR1 and CDR2: SQVTM and ANQGSEA. CDR3 loop: CSAQTGGNEKLFF. Written as DNA, the CDR3 is TGCAGCGCCCAGACAGGCGGAAATGAAAAACTGTTTTTT. Full variable domain (outside the CDR3, taken from reference TRBV29-1 and TRBJ1-4): SAVISQKPSRDICQRGTSLTIQCQVDSQVTMMFWYRQQPGQSLTLIATANQGSEATYESGFVIDKFPISRPNLTFSTLTVSNMSPEDSSIYLCSAQTGGNEKLFFGSGTQLSVL.

The table lists this clone with a count of one. The J gene is TRBJ1-3, the V gene TRBV6-1; 9 bases are a match to TRBD1. Losses at the gene ends were 8 bases for V and 3 bases for J; bases not matched to a gene: 14. This CDR3 spans 17 amino acids. Germline V gene data show CDR1 as MNHNS and CDR2 as SASEGT. CDR3 nucleotides: TGTGCCAGCGGTGGGACAGGGCAACCTTCTGATGGAAACACCATATATTTT. This codes for CASGGTGQPSDGNTIYF.

This CDR3 reads CASSDATGGSYEQYF. The DNA of the CDR3 is TGTGCCAGCAGTGACGCGACAGGGGGCTCCTACGAGCAGTACTTC. V gene TRBV6-2 or TRBV6-3 combines with J gene TRBJ2-7, with 9 bases fitting TRBD1. The CDR3 covers 15 residues. The V and J ends lost 5 bases and 0 bases, in that order; junction bases with no gene match: 5. Germline V gene data show CDR1 as MNHEY and CDR2 as SVGEGT.

The J gene is TRBJ2-5, the V gene TRBV6-1, with 7 nucleotides matching TRBD1. Trimming removed 0 bases from V and 2 bases from J; junction bases left unmatched: 3. This CDR3 comprises 15 residues. In germline, CDR1 is MNHNS, CDR2 SASEGT. In nucleotides, the CDR3 is TGTGCCAGCAGTGAAGCGGGGACAGTTCAAGAGACCCAGTACTTC. It encodes CASSEAGTVQETQYF.

This chain connects TRBV4-3 to TRBJ1-6; 8 bases fit TRBD1. V trimming: 1 base; J trimming: 5 bases; junction bases outside the gene matches: 7. The CDR3 sequence is 17 residues long. CDR1 and CDR2 (germline): LGHNA, YSLEER. As DNA, the CDR3 is TGCGCCAGCAGCCAAGGGGGAGGACAGGGAGATAATTCACCCCTCCACTTT. It encodes CASSQGGGQGDNSPLHF.

The chain carries TRBV7-6 and TRBJ2-7; 7 nucleotides match TRBD1. Trimming removed 2 bases from V and 5 bases from J; junction bases left unmatched: 6. CDR1 is SGHVS and CDR2 is FNYEAQ in the germline V gene. The CDR3 spans 14 residues. Here the CDR3 reads CASSLTGARNEQYF. The CDR3 nucleotides read TGTGCCAGCAGCTTAACAGGGGCCAGGAACGAGCAGTACTTC.

V gene TRBV28 combines with J gene TRBJ1-1; 7 bases are shared with TRBD1. This CDR3 spans 14 amino acids. With 3 bases clipped from V and 3 bases from J, the junction kept 4 bases outside the gene matches. From germline, CDR1 is MDHEN and CDR2 SYDVKM. The CDR3 bases are TGTGCCAGCAGTTTCAGGGGGAGGGACACTGAAGCTTTCTTT. It encodes CASSFRGRDTEAFF.

The chain combines TRBV14 with TRBJ1-1, with a possible D match to TRBD1 (6 bases). Per germline, CDR1 SGHDN and CDR2 FVKESK. V was pared by 1 base and J by 1 base, with 13 bases between. CDR3 length equals 16 residues. The CDR3 spells CASSQGGRGQNTEAFF. The CDR3, as DNA: TGTGCCAGCAGCCAAGGTGGGAGGGGACAGAACACTGAAGCTTTCTTT.

The CDR3 DNA sequence: TGTGCCAGCAGTTTAGTCGGACAGCCTTCTAACTATGGCTACACCTTC. This translates into CASSLVGQPSNYGYTF. The chain has TRBV27 and TRBJ1-2; TRBD1 might be the D (6 bases). Per germline, CDR1 MNHEY and CDR2 SMNVEV (reference sequence). CDR3 length equals 16 residues. The V end lost 2 bases, the J end lost 0 bases, and 13 bases lay between the germline ends.

The chain uses TRBV11-2 and TRBJ2-2; 8 bases are a match to TRBD1. This CDR3 comprises 17 residues. Germline assignment: CDR1 SGHAT and CDR2 FQNNGV. V lost 5 bases to trimming and J lost 5 bases; unmatched junction nucleotides: 13. The CDR3 is CASSPPLRDRRTGELFF. The CDR3 region has the DNA TGTGCCAGCAGCCCACCACTCAGGGACAGGAGGACCGGGGAGCTGTTTTTT.

The V gene is TRBV25-1, the J gene TRBJ2-5; D is perhaps TRBD2 (5 bases). V was trimmed by 3 bases and J by 0 bases, leaving 8 bases between them. The CDR3 is made up of 14 amino acids. Germline CDR1 and CDR2: MGHDK and SYGVNS. The CDR3 region has the DNA TGTGCCAGCAGTGAGGGCGGGTACCAAGAGACCCAGTACTTC. It encodes CASSEGGYQETQYF.